This TCR beta chain is drawn from a study of cytomegalovirus exposure and HLA in healthy donors. Germline-derived CDR1 and CDR2 are SGHRS and YFSETQ. The CDR3 consists of 13 residues. Unmatched junction bases numbered 7, after V lost 7 bases and J lost 8 bases. Participants comprised healthy donors of bone marrow. Both 60 Vbeta primers and 13 Jbeta primers went into the PCR. Repertoires were generated with immunoSEQ multiplex PCR, while TCRdb's copy carries only in-frame clones and drops some. The repertoire holds some 120,000 clones, 80% seen once, with 1% in the top ten. To note about this clone: Its specificity is not known.

Study observations and caveats: There were reportedly fewer N-insertions in an Asian-associated ancestry cluster than the approximately 670-donor mean, in a later analysis.

The rearrangement joins TRBV5-1 to TRBJ1-4; 8 nucleotides line up with TRBD1. The sequence was obtained from a man aged 35 to 55 in good health and CMV-seronegative. Source material: PBMCs. The chain's CDR3 is CASGQGEGEKLFF. CDR3 sequence (DNA): TGCGCCAGCGGACAGGGTGAAGGGGAAAAACTGTTTTTT.